This T cell receptor (beta chain) was documented in a study of radiotherapy plus CTLA-4 blockade in lung cancer. TCRdb keeps only in-frame clones here, not all; method: immunoSEQ multiplex PCR. The data contain about 88,000 clones, around 72% of them seen just once; the ten biggest clones take up more than 13%. Note on this clone: Its specificity is unknown.

The CDR3 sequence is 14 residues long. V lost 2 bases and J lost 4, with 9 bases in between. Germline assignment: CDR1 SEHNR and CDR2 FQNEAQ (reference sequence). The study, taken as a whole, reports: Response, reportedly, was best predicted by interferon-beta along with early blood T cell clone dynamics. TCR clones originating in tumors grew in number in blood after radiotherapy plus ipilimumab.

Enrolled patients, whose metastatic non-small-cell lung cancer was chemo-refractory, received focal radiation plus CTLA-4 blockade with ipilimumab. Source: peripheral blood, taken from a patient treated with radiotherapy plus ipilimumab. The sequence came from a human donor with non-small cell lung cancer that progressed on radiotherapy plus ipilimumab. J is TRBJ1-3 and V is TRBV7-9; D not certain. CDR3: CASSLTRSGNTIYF. The CDR3, as DNA: TGTGCCAGCAGCTTAACCAGGTCCGGAAACACCATATATTTT.